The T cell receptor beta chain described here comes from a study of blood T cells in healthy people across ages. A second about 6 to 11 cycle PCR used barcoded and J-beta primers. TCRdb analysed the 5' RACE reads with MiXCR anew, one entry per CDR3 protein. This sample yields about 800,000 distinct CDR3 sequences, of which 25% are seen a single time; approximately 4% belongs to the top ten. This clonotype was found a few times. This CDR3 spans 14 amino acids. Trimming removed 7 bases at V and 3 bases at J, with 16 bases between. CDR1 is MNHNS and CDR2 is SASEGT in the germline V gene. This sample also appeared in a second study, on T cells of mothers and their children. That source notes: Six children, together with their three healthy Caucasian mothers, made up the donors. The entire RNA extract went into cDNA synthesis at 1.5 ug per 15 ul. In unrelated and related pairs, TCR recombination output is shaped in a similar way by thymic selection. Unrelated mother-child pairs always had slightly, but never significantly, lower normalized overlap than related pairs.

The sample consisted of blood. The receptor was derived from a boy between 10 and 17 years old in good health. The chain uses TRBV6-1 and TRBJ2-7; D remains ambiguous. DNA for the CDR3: TGTGCCAGCATTCAGGACCTTTCGCGCTACGAGCAGTACTTC. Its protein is CASIQDLSRYEQYF.